The next 11 T cell receptor beta chains were all read from a single sample in a study of long-term antiretroviral therapy in people with HIV. The immunoSEQ assay was v3.0, run at survey level. TCRdb's table, derived via immunoSEQ multiplex PCR, lists solely in-frame clones and lacks some. Altogether more than 20,000 clones are present, more than 85% being singletons, with the ten largest covering around 7.7%. The specimen was unsorted PBMCs, collected 4.4 years after starting antiretroviral therapy. Source of these receptors: a woman in her fifties or sixties with HIV.

This clone has a handful of counts. The chain combines TRBV6-5 with TRBJ1-1; D is uncertain. The germline V gene has CDR1 MNHEY and CDR2 SVGAGI. This CDR3 spans 14 amino acids. The V and J ends lost 2 bases and 3 bases respectively, with 10 bases between them. CDR3 nucleotide sequence: TGTGCCAGCAGTTACGCCCTACCGGACACTGAAGCTTTCTTT. It is translated as CASSYALPDTEAFF.

CDR3: CASSVGQFNEKLFF. CDR3 in DNA: TGTGCCAGCAGCGTAGGACAGTTTAATGAAAAACTGTTTTTT. This chain joins TRBV9 and TRBJ1-4; a possible D gene is TRBD1 (5 bases). CDR3 length: 14 residues. CDR1 is SGDLS, CDR2 YYNGEE, per germline. The V end was cut by 0 bases, the J end by 4 bases, with 7 bases between.

This chain uses TRBV2 with TRBJ1-1, with D possibly matching TRBD1 (5 bases). CDR3 length: 14 amino acids. V gave up 3 bases and J gave up 6 bases, with 14 bases separating them. CDR1 and CDR2 from the germline V gene are SNHLY and FYNNEI. CDR3 residues: CASSDWDGGPEAFF. The CDR3, as DNA: TGTGCCAGCAGTGATTGGGACGGAGGACCTGAAGCTTTCTTT.

This clone was counted a few times. The chain is built from TRBV25-1 and TRBJ1-6, with D hard to call. Germline V gene lookup returns CDR1 MGHDK and CDR2 SYGVNS. The V end was cut by 1 base, the J end by 10 bases, with 8 bases between. This CDR3 is built from 13 residues. The CDR3 loop is CASSESASSPLHF. In DNA form, the CDR3 reads TGTGCCAGCAGTGAATCCGCATCGTCACCCCTCCACTTT.

The chain carries TRBV2 and TRBJ1-3; TRBD1 agrees at 7 bases. V was clipped by 5 bases and J by 0 bases; unmatched bases: 7. Per germline, CDR1 SNHLY and CDR2 FYNNEI. The CDR3 extends over 16 amino acids. CDR3: CASSWGSGGSGNTIYF. In nucleotides, the CDR3 is TGTGCCAGCAGTTGGGGATCAGGGGGCTCTGGAAACACCATATATTTT.

The gene calls are TRBV30 and TRBJ1-1; the D gene is possibly TRBD1 (6 bases). There are 13 residues in the CDR3. V lost 0 bases and J 8 bases, leaving 13 bases between the germline ends. Germline V lookup: CDR1 GTSNPN, CDR2 SVGIG (reference sequence). The CDR3, as DNA: TGTGCCTGGAGTGTACTCCGGCAGGGGGAAGCTTTCTTT. This encodes CAWSVLRQGEAFF.

This chain joins TRBV30 and TRBJ1-2; no firm D call. The CDR3 has 14 amino acids. V shed 0 bases and J shed 8 bases, with 16 bases lying between them. The germline V gene encodes CDR1 GTSNPN and CDR2 SVGIG (reference sequence). CDR3 sequence (DNA): TGTGCCTGGAGTGTATCGGGAGCATTCCGAGGCTACACCTTC. Protein: CAWSVSGAFRGYTF.

The rearrangement uses TRBV5-1 and TRBJ2-7, with 7 bases lining up with TRBD2. The J segment lost 2 bases and the V segment lost 0 bases, leaving 8 bases of the junction unmatched. The CDR3 covers 16 residues. CDR1 SGHRS and CDR2 YFSETQ come from the germline V gene. The CDR3 spells CASSLEGTGRAYEQYF. Written as DNA, the CDR3 is TGCGCCAGCAGCTTGGAAGGGACGGGGAGGGCCTACGAGCAGTACTTC.

This clone was seen a few times. The V and J genes are TRBV2 and TRBJ2-3; possible D gene TRBD1, 6 bases. The CDR3 is made up of 15 amino acids. Germline V CDR1 and CDR2: SNHLY, FYNNEI. V was trimmed by 4 bases and J by 0 bases, leaving 11 bases between them. The CDR3 loop is CASSAGTFSTDTQYF. CDR3 sequence (DNA): TGTGCCAGCAGTGCCGGGACATTTAGCACAGATACGCAGTATTTT. Together with reference TRBV2 and TRBJ2-3, the CDR3 gives the full variable domain: EPEVTQTPSHQVTQMGQEVILRCVPISNHLYFYWYRQILGQKVEFLVSFYNNEISEKSEIFDDQFSVERPDGSNFTLKIRSTKLEDSAMYFCASSAGTFSTDTQYFGPGTRLTVL.

This chain connects TRBV27 to TRBJ1-3; TRBD1 is a possible D gene (5 bases). The V end was cut by 5 bases, the J end by 1 base, with 9 bases between. This CDR3 spans 14 amino acids. The germline gives CDR1 MNHEY, CDR2 SMNVEV (reference sequence). CDR3 region: CASSAGRSGNTIYF. The CDR3 nucleotides read TGTGCCAGCAGTGCAGGGAGGTCTGGAAACACCATATATTTT.

The chain couples TRBV5-1 to TRBJ1-2, with 11 bases that match TRBD1. V lost 4 bases to trimming and J lost 11 bases; unmatched junction nucleotides: 7. This CDR3 has 13 amino acids. In germline, CDR1 is SGHRS, CDR2 YFSETQ. In nucleotides, the CDR3 is TGCGCCAGCAGCGCCGGACAGGGGGCTGGTTACACCTTC. It yields the protein CASSAGQGAGYTF. The entire variable domain, with the rest obtained from reference TRBV5-1 and TRBJ1-2, is as follows: KAGVTQTPRYLIKTRGQQVTLSCSPISGHRSVSWYQQTPGQGLQFLFEYFSETQRNKGNFPGRFSGRQFSNSRSEMNVSTLELGDSALYLCASSAGQGAGYTFGSGTRLTVV.